The 9 T cell receptor beta chains presented below share a single source sample, sequenced in a study of identical twins. TCRdb redid the calling of the 5' RACE reads with MiXCR, one entry per CDR3 protein. Of roughly 770,000 distinct CDR3 sequences listed, about 20% are singletons. These data are also associated with another study on T cells expressing NK-cell markers.

The material sequenced was PBMCs. Receptors were obtained from a woman aged 18-29 years in good health.

In its sample, this clonotype was seen a few times. V gene TRBV12-3 or TRBV12-4 combines with J gene TRBJ1-1; 8 bases match TRBD1. V trimming: 5 bases; J trimming: 1 base; junction bases outside the gene matches: 6. The CDR3 extends over 15 amino acids. CDR3 amino acids: CASSPSGQGNTEAFF. The CDR3 DNA is TGTGCCAGCAGTCCGTCCGGACAGGGGAACACTGAAGCTTTCTTT.

V gene TRBV5-6 combines with J gene TRBJ2-7; the D is unclear. V was pared by 3 bases and J by 2 bases, with 12 bases between. Germline loops: CDR1 SGHDT, CDR2 YYEEEE. The length of the CDR3 is 14 residues. CDR3 sequence (DNA): TGTGCCAGCAGCTGGTCTTATCGGGCCTACGAGCAGTACTTC. Translated, it gives CASSWSYRAYEQYF.

The chain uses TRBV18 and TRBJ2-4; 11 nucleotides agree with TRBD1. V lost 5 bases, J lost 8 bases, and 2 bases stayed unmatched. CDR3 size: 13 residues. The germline V gene encodes CDR1 KGHSH and CDR2 LQKENI. This CDR3 reads CASSSGQGDIQYF. CDR3 nucleotides: TGTGCCAGCTCATCGGGACAGGGGGACATTCAGTACTTC.

The chain joins TRBV20-1 to TRBJ2-7; 10 nucleotides line up with TRBD2. The junction had 7 bases not matched to a gene; V was cut back by 0 bases and J by 11 bases. The germline V gene has CDR1 DFQATT and CDR2 SNEGSKA (reference sequence). The CDR3 has 13 amino acids. CDR3 in amino acids: CSARDAGSGGEYF. As DNA, the CDR3 is TGCAGTGCTAGAGATGCCGGGAGCGGGGGGGAGTACTTC.

This clonotype has only a few counts. J is TRBJ2-2 and V is TRBV7-2; 10 bases line up with TRBD2. The V gene's germline CDR1 is SGHTA and CDR2 FQGNSA. The junction had 10 bases not matched to a gene; V was cut back by 5 bases and J by 7 bases. The CDR3 totals 16 residues. CDR3 residues: CASSVSTSGHHGELFF. In DNA, the CDR3 is TGTGCCAGCAGCGTATCGACTAGCGGGCATCACGGGGAGCTGTTTTTT.

The chain couples TRBV11-2 to TRBJ2-1; 10 bases map to TRBD2. The germline V gene has CDR1 SGHAT and CDR2 FQNNGV. This CDR3 is built from 18 residues. The J segment lost 7 bases and the V segment lost 8 bases, leaving 20 bases of the junction unmatched. In DNA form, the CDR3 reads TGTGCCAGCCGCGGGCTAGCGGGAGACCCAATGTATAAAAATGAGCAGTTCTTC. The encoded protein is CASRGLAGDPMYKNEQFF.

The V call is TRBV27, the J call TRBJ2-7, with TRBD1 matching over 11 bases. The ends lost 4 bases at V and 6 bases at J; junction bases unmatched: 8. Germline CDR1 reads MNHEY; CDR2 reads SMNVEV (reference sequence). This CDR3 has 15 amino acids. As DNA, the CDR3 is TGTGCCAGCAGTTCCCTCATCGGGACAGGGGGCGAGCAGTACTTC. It yields the protein CASSSLIGTGGEQYF.

This clonotype came up a few times. This sequence joins TRBV11-2 and TRBJ1-2; the match to TRBD1 covers 7 bases. V lost 4 bases, J lost 7 bases, and 12 bases stayed unmatched. The CDR3 spans 15 residues. The germline gives CDR1 SGHAT, CDR2 FQNNGV. The CDR3 DNA sequence: TGTGCCAGCAGCTCACAACAGACAGGGCTATCTGGCTACACCTTC. Translation: CASSSQQTGLSGYTF.

The chain uses TRBV7-2 and TRBJ2-3; 10 nucleotides align to TRBD2. Trimming at V came to 4 bases and at J to 1 base, leaving 5 bases not matched to a gene. Germline CDR1 is SGHTA and CDR2 is FQGNSA. The CDR3 has 16 amino acids. CDR3 in amino acids: CASSSLAGVGTDTQYF. The DNA for the CDR3 is TGTGCCAGCAGCTCGCTAGCGGGGGTTGGCACAGATACGCAGTATTTT.